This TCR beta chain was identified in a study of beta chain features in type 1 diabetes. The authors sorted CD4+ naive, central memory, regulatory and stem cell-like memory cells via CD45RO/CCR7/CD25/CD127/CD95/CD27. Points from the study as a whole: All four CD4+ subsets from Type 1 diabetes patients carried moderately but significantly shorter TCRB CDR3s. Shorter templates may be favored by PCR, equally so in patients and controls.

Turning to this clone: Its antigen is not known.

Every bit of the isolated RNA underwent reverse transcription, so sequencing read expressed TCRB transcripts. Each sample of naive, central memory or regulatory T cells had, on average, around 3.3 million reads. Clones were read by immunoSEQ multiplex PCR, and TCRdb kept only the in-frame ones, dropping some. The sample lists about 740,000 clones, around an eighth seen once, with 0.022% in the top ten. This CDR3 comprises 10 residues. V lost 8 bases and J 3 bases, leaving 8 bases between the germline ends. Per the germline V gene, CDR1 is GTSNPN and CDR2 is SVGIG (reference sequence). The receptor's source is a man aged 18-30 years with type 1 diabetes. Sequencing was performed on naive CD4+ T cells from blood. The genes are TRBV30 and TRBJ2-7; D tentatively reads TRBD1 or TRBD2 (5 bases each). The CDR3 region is CAGGIYEQYF. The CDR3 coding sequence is TGTGCCGGGGGAATCTACGAGCAGTACTTC.